Following are 32 T cell receptor beta chains from one sample sequenced in a study of T cells in Graves' hyperthyroidism and ophthalmopathy. Researchers amplified the TCR beta CDR3 regions from RNA transcripts. A first-round RT-PCR of the TCR CDR3 used the HTBI primer set. TCRdb re-analysed the multiplex PCR reads in MiXCR, keeping a single row per CDR3 protein. The sample has approximately 740,000 distinct CDR3 sequences; roughly 15% are singletons. Sequencing used blood. Receptors were obtained from a young woman with Graves' hyperthyroidism.

This clonotype was observed many times. This rearrangement joins TRBV30 to TRBJ2-2, with D possibly being TRBD1 or TRBD2 (5 bases each). Germline V gene sequence: CDR1 GTSNPN, CDR2 SVGIG (reference sequence). V lost 3 bases and J 5 bases, leaving 13 bases between the germline ends. The CDR3 length is 14 residues. CDR3 region: CAWRPLWGTGELFF. CDR3 nucleotide sequence: TGTGCCTGGAGGCCACTGTGGGGGACCGGGGAGCTGTTTTTT.

The chain joins TRBV18 to TRBJ1-5; D is possibly TRBD1 (6 bases). The CDR3 spans 14 residues. CDR1 is KGHSH, CDR2 LQKENI, per germline. V was cut by 6 bases and J by 4 bases, with 13 bases left in between. CDR3 loop: CASSEQGLNQPQHF. DNA for the CDR3: TGTGCCAGCTCCGAACAGGGATTAAATCAGCCCCAGCATTTT.

The V and J genes are TRBV6-1 and TRBJ1-3, with no clear D. Germline-derived CDR1 and CDR2 are MNHNS and SASEGT. Trimming removed 1 base from V and 4 bases from J, with 8 bases in between. This CDR3 is 14 amino acids long. The DNA of the CDR3 is TGTGCCAGCAGTGAAGGGAGTAGAGGAAACACCATATATTTT. Protein sequence: CASSEGSRGNTIYF.

The sample holds many counts of this clonotype. The chain uses TRBV24-1 and TRBJ2-3; 11 positions match TRBD2. CDR3 length equals 15 residues. Germline V CDR1 and CDR2: KGHDR, SFDVKD. Trimming took 5 bases from V and 4 from J; bases not matched to a gene: 4. The CDR3 DNA reads TGTGCCACCAGTGCTCTAGCGGGAGGACCAGATACGCAGTATTTT. The encoded protein is CATSALAGGPDTQYF.

The chain recombines TRBV29-1 with TRBJ1-4; D is unresolved. Trimming left V 5 bases short and J 0 bases short, with 7 bases between. This CDR3 spans 13 amino acids. Germline assignment: CDR1 SQVTM and CDR2 ANQGSEA. The CDR3 bases are TGCAGCGTTCCTACAGCAACTAATGAAAAACTGTTTTTT. Protein: CSVPTATNEKLFF.

The table lists this clonotype with many counts. The V gene is TRBV19, the J gene TRBJ2-7; 9 bases are shared with TRBD1. After removal of 2 bases from V and 6 bases from J, the junction contained 2 bases not matched to a gene. Germline V gene lookup returns CDR1 LNHDA and CDR2 SQIVND (reference sequence). The length of the CDR3 is 13 residues. In DNA form, the CDR3 reads TGTGCCAGTAGTATACGGACAGGGGTCGAGCAGTACTTC. As protein: CASSIRTGVEQYF. Based on the CDR3 plus reference TRBV19 and TRBJ2-7, the full variable domain is DGGITQSPKYLFRKEGQNVTLSCEQNLNHDAMYWYRQDPGQGLRLIYYSQIVNDFQKGDIAEGYSVSREKKESFPLTVTSAQKNPTAFYLCASSIRTGVEQYFGPGTRLTVT.

At least ten counts were recorded for this clonotype. J is TRBJ2-3 and V is TRBV28; D remains unclear. The CDR3 covers 13 residues. The germline gives CDR1 MDHEN, CDR2 SYDVKM. V lost 6 bases and J lost 2, with 9 bases in between. CDR3 nucleotides: TGTGCCAGCAGGCCGCAGGCCACAGATACGCAGTATTTT. Residues: CASRPQATDTQYF.

Ten or more counts support this clonotype. J is TRBJ2-7 and V is TRBV18; a weak D match, TRBD1 (5 bases). The germline V gene encodes CDR1 KGHSH and CDR2 LQKENI. Deletions cut 3 bases from V and 6 bases from J, with 9 bases between. The CDR3 loop spans 12 amino acids. The CDR3 nucleotides are TGTGCCAGCTCACCCGCAGGGCCCGAGCAGTACTTC. Its protein product is CASSPAGPEQYF.

Worth noting for this clonotype: The junction does not match germline at one end; this may be a read error. CDR3 DNA sequence: TGTGTCAGCTCACCGAGCGGGGGTGCCTATGGCTACACCTTC. Its protein product is CVSSPSGGAYGYTF. The chain is built from TRBV18 and TRBJ1-2, with D possibly TRBD1 on 5 matching bases. Germline V gene data show CDR1 as KGHSH and CDR2 as LQKENI. The CDR3 runs 14 residues.

The table lists this clonotype with many counts. V is TRBV28 and J is TRBJ1-2, with D maybe TRBD1 (6 bases). The V end lost 5 bases, the J end lost 6 bases, and 22 bases lay between the germline ends. CDR3 size: 16 residues. Per germline, CDR1 MDHEN and CDR2 SYDVKM. CDR3 loop: CASSLSPGGGANGYTF. The CDR3 bases are TGTGCCAGCAGTCTCTCCCCCGGAGGGGGGGCAAATGGCTACACCTTC.

This clonotype has just a few counts. The J gene is TRBJ2-1, the V gene TRBV24-1; the D is unclear. The CDR3 totals 13 residues. The V end lost 5 bases, the J end lost 4 bases, and 8 bases lay between the germline ends. Germline V gene lookup returns CDR1 KGHDR and CDR2 SFDVKD. CDR3: CATSAVGYNEQFF. CDR3 nucleotide sequence: TGTGCCACCAGTGCCGTAGGGTACAATGAGCAGTTCTTC.

At least ten counts were recorded for this clonotype. V is TRBV28 and J is TRBJ2-7, with D unclear. This CDR3 has 14 residues. Germline assignment: CDR1 MDHEN and CDR2 SYDVKM. Trimming shortened V by 7 bases and J by 2 bases, and 15 bases separated the two germline ends. The CDR3 coding sequence is TGTGCCAGCACCGCCCTACCTGTTACCTACGAGCAGTACTTC. Residues: CASTALPVTYEQYF. The full variable domain, completed using reference TRBV28 and TRBJ2-7, is DVKVTQSSRYLVKRTGEKVFLECVQDMDHENMFWYRQDPGLGLRLIYFSYDVKMKEKGDIPEGYSVSREKKERFSLILESASTNQTSMYLCASTALPVTYEQYFGPGTRLTVT.

This clonotype was picked up many times. This rearrangement joins TRBV7-2 to TRBJ1-1; perhaps TRBD1 as D (6 bases). The CDR3 spans 15 residues. The V end lost 1 base, the J end lost 0 bases, and 9 bases lay between the germline ends. Germline values: CDR1 SGHTA, CDR2 FQGNSA. This chain's CDR3 is CASSLGQVMNTEAFF. The CDR3 bases are TGTGCCAGCAGCTTAGGACAGGTGATGAACACTGAAGCTTTCTTT.

In this sample, this clonotype turned up many times. This sequence joins TRBV24-1 and TRBJ1-1; weak D call: TRBD1 (6 bases). This CDR3 has 14 amino acids. Germline V gene lookup returns CDR1 KGHDR and CDR2 SFDVKD. The ends were cut back, 10 bases at V and 1 base at J, with 15 bases in the middle. The CDR3 spells CATATGAGNTEAFF. The DNA for the CDR3 is TGTGCCACAGCCACGGGGGCAGGGAACACTGAAGCTTTCTTT.

This clonotype showed up just a few times. CDR3 amino acids: CASSVGAGANVLTF. DNA for the CDR3: TGTGCCAGCAGTGTGGGGGCTGGGGCCAACGTCCTGACTTTC. This rearrangement joins TRBV12-3 or TRBV12-4 to TRBJ2-6, with D perhaps assigned TRBD1 or TRBD2 (5 bases each). This CDR3 contains 14 residues. The V gene lost 5 bases and the J gene lost 2 bases, with 7 bases spanning the gap.

This clonotype has more than one count but fewer than ten. This rearrangement joins TRBV4-3 to TRBJ2-7; TRBD2 aligns across 11 bases. V dropped 0 bases and J dropped 4; count of bases not matched to a gene: 11. The CDR3 covers 18 residues. In germline, CDR1 is LGHNA, CDR2 YSLEER. The CDR3 region has the DNA TGCGCCAGCAGCCAAGATGTGGCTAGCGGGAGGATCGCGTACGAGCAGTACTTC. Its protein product is CASSQDVASGRIAYEQYF.

This clonotype was seen only a few times. The V gene is TRBV12-3 or TRBV12-4, the J gene TRBJ1-5; D is undetermined. The CDR3 has 14 residues. V dropped 3 bases and J dropped 3 bases, with 9 bases sitting between them. The CDR3 protein is CASSFLSTNQPQHF. The CDR3 region has the DNA TGTGCCAGCAGTTTCTTGAGTACCAATCAGCCCCAGCATTTT.

The chain couples TRBV18 to TRBJ2-1; 9 positions match TRBD1. Trimming cost V 3 bases and J 5 bases; bases outside gene matches: 5. The germline CDR1 and CDR2 sequences are KGHSH and LQKENI. This CDR3 comprises 15 residues. The CDR3 DNA is TGTGCCAGCTCACCTTCCGGGACAGGGAACAATGAGCAGTTCTTC. It encodes CASSPSGTGNNEQFF.

CDR3 loop: CSVDPVGGYTF. CDR3 bases: TGCAGCGTTGACCCCGTGGGGGGCTACACCTTC. This rearrangement joins TRBV29-1 to TRBJ1-2; D remains unclear. Trimming stripped 3 bases from V and 8 bases from J, with 10 bases between. The germline CDR1 and CDR2 sequences are SQVTM and ANQGSEA. The CDR3 contains 11 residues.

This clonotype was seen a handful of times. At one end, the junction sequence differs from germline, possibly due to a read error. J is TRBJ1-4 and V is TRBV7-7; D gene uncertain. The V gene's germline CDR1 is SSHAT and CDR2 FNYEAQ (reference sequence). This CDR3 is built from 13 residues. The CDR3 DNA reads as TGTGCTAGCAGCTTAGAGGAAGGGGAAAAACTGTTTTTT. It specifies CASSLEEGEKLFF.

This sequence joins TRBV6-5 and TRBJ2-3; D gene uncertain. This CDR3 is 14 amino acids long. CDR1 MNHEY and CDR2 SVGAGI come from the germline V gene. Trimming stripped 4 bases from V and 4 bases from J, with 12 bases between. The CDR3 bases are TGTGCCAGCAGTTCCCCTTCGTTCGCAGATACGCAGTATTTT. Protein: CASSSPSFADTQYF.

This clonotype came up a few times. The V call is TRBV29-1, the J call TRBJ2-4; TRBD2 matches at 8 bases. The CDR3 runs to 15 residues. With V trimmed by 5 bases and J by 0 bases, 6 bases remained unmatched. The germline V gene encodes CDR1 SQVTM and CDR2 ANQGSEA. Written as DNA, the CDR3 is TGCAGCGTTTCAAGCGGGAGCAGAGCCAAAAACATTCAGTACTTC. This translates into CSVSSGSRAKNIQYF. Variable domain in full (rest from reference TRBV29-1 and TRBJ2-4): SAVISQKPSRDICQRGTSLTIQCQVDSQVTMMFWYRQQPGQSLTLIATANQGSEATYESGFVIDKFPISRPNLTFSTLTVSNMSPEDSSIYLCSVSSGSRAKNIQYFGAGTRLSVL.

The chain is built from TRBV6-5 and TRBJ1-5; a weak D match, TRBD1 (5 bases). V shed 2 bases and J shed 0 bases, with 11 bases lying between them. This CDR3 is 16 amino acids long. Looked up from germline, CDR1 is MNHEY and CDR2 is SVGAGI. CDR3 region: CASSYMGPNSNQPQHF. In nucleotides, the CDR3 is TGTGCCAGCAGTTACATGGGACCCAATAGCAATCAGCCCCAGCATTTT.

This clonotype came up many times. The V gene is TRBV7-9, the J gene TRBJ2-7; 8 nucleotides match TRBD1. The trim removed 5 bases at V and 0 bases at J, leaving 9 bases unmatched. Germline V gene sequence: CDR1 SEHNR, CDR2 FQNEAQ (reference sequence). CDR3 length: 16 residues. The CDR3 protein is CASSLVGTGYSYEQYF. The CDR3 DNA sequence: TGTGCCAGCAGCCTAGTTGGGACAGGCTACTCCTACGAGCAGTACTTC. The whole variable domain, filled in from reference TRBV7-9 and TRBJ2-7, reads DTGVSQNPRHKITKRGQNVTFRCDPISEHNRLYWYRQTLGQGPEFLTYFQNEAQLEKSRLLSDRFSAERPKGSFSTLEIQRTEQGDSAMYLCASSLVGTGYSYEQYFGPGTRLTVT.

The chain couples TRBV11-3 to TRBJ2-3, with D unclear. The CDR3 has 16 residues. Germline V CDR1 and CDR2: SGHNT, YENEEA. The V end was cut by 4 bases, the J end by 0 bases, with 14 bases between. CDR3 in DNA: TGTGCCAGCAGCTCTCCACATGGGCCGAGCACAGATACGCAGTATTTT. This translates into CASSSPHGPSTDTQYF.

There are many counts of this clonotype. The gene calls are TRBV6-2 or TRBV6-3 and TRBJ2-7; D ambiguous. Germline CDR1 is MNHEY and CDR2 is SVGEGT. The CDR3 totals 12 residues. The V end was cut by 1 base, the J end by 3 bases, with 4 bases between. The DNA for the CDR3 is TGTGCCAGCAGTTACTACGACTACGAGCAGTACTTC. Translating it yields CASSYYDYEQYF.

This clonotype has only a few counts. The gene calls are TRBV24-1 and TRBJ2-7; unclear D gene. The CDR3 extends over 15 amino acids. Germline V gene sequence: CDR1 KGHDR, CDR2 SFDVKD. The ends were cut back, 4 bases at V and 2 bases at J, with 14 bases in the middle. In DNA, the CDR3 is TGTGCCACCAGTGAGTCTGGGCGTAGAGCCTACGAGCAGTACTTC. Protein sequence: CATSESGRRAYEQYF.

This clonotype came up many times. This chain connects TRBV20-1 to TRBJ2-5; D may be TRBD2 (6 bases). In germline, CDR1 is DFQATT, CDR2 SNEGSKA (reference sequence). The length of the CDR3 is 12 residues. Trimming removed 2 bases at V and 6 bases at J, with 10 bases between. The CDR3 nucleotides are TGCAGTGCTAGACTAGCGTTGCAGACCCAGTACTTC. The encoded protein is CSARLALQTQYF.

The table lists this clonotype with many counts. The genes are TRBV3-1 and TRBJ2-7, with a possible D match to TRBD1 (5 bases). The CDR3 is 16 residues long. CDR1 is LGHDT and CDR2 is YNNKEL in the germline V gene (reference sequence). Trimming pared 1 base from V and 2 bases from J, leaving 15 bases between. CDR3 sequence: CASSQARTGYTYEQYF. In DNA form, the CDR3 reads TGTGCCAGCAGCCAAGCTCGAACAGGATATACCTACGAGCAGTACTTC.

Of note for this clonotype: A read error is possible here, since a much larger clone lies one base away. The V call is TRBV5-1, the J call TRBJ1-5; 10 nucleotides line up with TRBD1. V gave up 0 bases and J gave up 6 bases; unmatched junction bases: 6. Germline V CDR1 and CDR2: SGHRS, YFSETQ. The CDR3 covers 16 residues. Written as DNA, the CDR3 is TGCGCCAGCAGCTTGGAGGTGACAGGGGGCGGTCAGCCCCAGCATTTT. As protein: CASSLEVTGGGQPQHF.

This clonotype was recorded at least ten times. The chain is built from TRBV10-3 and TRBJ2-7; D assignment may be TRBD1 or TRBD2 (6 bases each). V lost 2 bases to trimming and J lost 1 base, with 12 bases between them. This CDR3 has 15 amino acids. Germline-derived CDR1 and CDR2 are ENHRY and SYGVKD. CDR3 sequence (DNA): TGTGCCATCAGTGAGGAGCGGAGGGGGTCCTACGAGCAGTACTTC. This translates into CAISEERRGSYEQYF.

This clonotype was observed many times. V and J are TRBV2 and TRBJ2-5; D ambiguous. Germline CDR1 and CDR2: SNHLY and FYNNEI. Trimming shortened V by 4 bases and J by 5 bases, and 8 bases separated the two germline ends. The CDR3 runs 12 residues. The CDR3 DNA follows: TGTGCCAGCAGTGTCTTCCCGGAGACCCAGTACTTC. Its protein is CASSVFPETQYF.